These T cell receptor beta chains were read from a single sample in a study of T-cell memory formation after mild COVID-19. TCRdb recomputed calls from the 5' RACE reads with MiXCR, one row per CDR3 protein. Of roughly 200,000 distinct CDR3 sequences listed, roughly a fifth are singletons. Sequenced input: PBMCs or a T cell subset sorted from them (not recorded which). These receptors were collected from an adult woman who had mild COVID-19 (a few samples of this study predate the infection). Cell type and time point are not known. The CDR3 runs from the conserved cysteine through the conserved F or W. The D gene is left open where the match is weak. Where a row states a size, it is once, few, many or the class of an expanded clone; other rows omit it.

clone size: -; V gene: TRBV25-1; J gene: TRBJ1-5; D gene: -; CDR3 DNA: TGTGCCAGCAGTGAATTCTTCAGGGGCAATCAGCCCCAGCATTTT; CDR3 protein: CASSEFFRGNQPQHF
clone size: many; V gene: TRBV4-1; J gene: TRBJ2-1; D gene: TRBD2; CDR3 DNA: TGCGCCAGCAGCCAAGAACTAGCGGGGGGCTACAATGAGCAGTTCTTC; CDR3 protein: CASSQELAGGYNEQFF
clone size: -; V gene: TRBV4-2; J gene: TRBJ2-1; D gene: -; CDR3 DNA: TGTGCCAGCACTGACGGTACATCCTACAATGAGCAGTTCTTC; CDR3 protein: CASTDGTSYNEQFF
clone size: -; V gene: TRBV7-8; J gene: TRBJ1-5; D gene: -; CDR3 DNA: TGTGCCAGCAGCTTAGAGGACAGCAATCAGCCCCAGCATTTT; CDR3 protein: CASSLEDSNQPQHF
clone size: few; V gene: TRBV12-3/TRBV12-4; J gene: TRBJ2-1; D gene: -; CDR3 DNA: TGTGCCAGCATCCCGGGACCCCACGCTTACAATGAGCAGTTCTTC; CDR3 protein: CASIPGPHAYNEQFF
clone size: -; V gene: TRBV12-3/TRBV12-4; J gene: TRBJ2-3; D gene: TRBD2; CDR3 DNA: TGTGCCAGCAGCGACCTACGCGGGGGGACTACTAGCACAGATACGCAGTATTTT; CDR3 protein: CASSDLRGGTTSTDTQYF
clone size: few; V gene: TRBV7-9; J gene: TRBJ1-5; D gene: -; CDR3 DNA: TGTGCCAGCAGCCATAATTTAAATCAGCCCCAGCATTTT; CDR3 protein: CASSHNLNQPQHF
clone size: few; V gene: TRBV12-3/TRBV12-4; J gene: TRBJ2-3; D gene: TRBD1; CDR3 DNA: TGTGCCAGCAGTTTTACACAGGGGGGAATTTGGACAGATACGCAGTATTTT; CDR3 protein: CASSFTQGGIWTDTQYF
clone size: few; V gene: TRBV7-6; J gene: TRBJ2-7; D gene: -; CDR3 DNA: TGTGCCAGCAGCTTAGCGATGCCGGGAGCTCGGGCTAGGGAGCAGTACTTC; CDR3 protein: CASSLAMPGARAREQYF
clone size: -; V gene: TRBV23-1; J gene: TRBJ2-7; D gene: -; CDR3 DNA: TGCGCCAGCAAGGTTGTGGGGAAGACCTACGAGCAGTACTTC; CDR3 protein: CASKVVGKTYEQYF
clone size: -; V gene: TRBV6-5; J gene: TRBJ1-2; D gene: TRBD1; CDR3 DNA: TGTGCCAGCAGTACCGGGACAGTAAAAGGGTATGGCTACACCTTC; CDR3 protein: CASSTGTVKGYGYTF
clone size: -; V gene: TRBV5-1; J gene: TRBJ2-3; D gene: TRBD2; CDR3 DNA: TGCGCCAGCAGCTCACTAGCGGGGGACCCAGATACGCAGTATTTT; CDR3 protein: CASSSLAGDPDTQYF
clone size: -; V gene: TRBV28; J gene: TRBJ2-7; D gene: -; CDR3 DNA: TGTGCCAGCAGCTCCCGTCTTTTCGGGGGGCGGGACTTATACGAGCAGTACTTC; CDR3 protein: CASSSRLFGGRDLYEQYF
clone size: -; V gene: TRBV20-1; J gene: TRBJ2-1; D gene: TRBD2; CDR3 DNA: TGCAGTGCTAGGCCAGACGGCGGGAGGCCCTACAATGAGCAGTTCTTC; CDR3 protein: CSARPDGGRPYNEQFF
clone size: -; V gene: TRBV7-2; J gene: TRBJ2-5; D gene: -; CDR3 DNA: TGTGCCAGCAGCCCCAGTGTAGTGGAGACCCAGTACTTC; CDR3 protein: CASSPSVVETQYF
clone size: -; V gene: TRBV7-9; J gene: TRBJ2-1; D gene: TRBD2; CDR3 DNA: TGTGCCAGCAGCCCTTCCAGCGGGACGATCTCCTACAATGAGCAGTTCTTC; CDR3 protein: CASSPSSGTISYNEQFF
clone size: -; V gene: TRBV27; J gene: TRBJ1-1; D gene: TRBD1; CDR3 DNA: TGTGCCAGCACCACCTCGACAGGGGGCCCCAGGGACACTGAAGCTTTCTTT; CDR3 protein: CASTTSTGGPRDTEAFF
clone size: -; V gene: TRBV7-2; J gene: TRBJ1-1; D gene: -; CDR3 DNA: TGTGCCAGCAGCCGGCTCGTCACTGAAGCTTTCTTT; CDR3 protein: CASSRLVTEAFF
clone size: few; V gene: TRBV6-2/TRBV6-3; J gene: TRBJ2-1; D gene: -; CDR3 DNA: TGTGCCAGCTCTAGAGGGAAGCGCAATGAGCAGTTCTTC; CDR3 protein: CASSRGKRNEQFF
clone size: -; V gene: TRBV27; J gene: TRBJ2-7; D gene: TRBD1; CDR3 DNA: TGTGCCAGCAGTCCTGGGACAGGGGACTACTACGAGCAGTACTTC; CDR3 protein: CASSPGTGDYYEQYF
clone size: -; V gene: TRBV5-1; J gene: TRBJ2-1; D gene: -; CDR3 DNA: TGCGCCAGCAGCTTGATGGCTAACAACGATGAGCAGTTCTTC; CDR3 protein: CASSLMANNDEQFF
clone size: -; V gene: TRBV29-1; J gene: TRBJ2-1; D gene: -; CDR3 DNA: TGCAGCGTTGAAGATGGGGCGACAGGCTCCAATGAGCAGTTCTTC; CDR3 protein: CSVEDGATGSNEQFF
clone size: -; V gene: TRBV7-9; J gene: TRBJ2-7; D gene: -; CDR3 DNA: TGTGCCAGCAGTCCTAGGGTTTACGAGCAGTACTTC; CDR3 protein: CASSPRVYEQYF
clone size: -; V gene: TRBV3-1; J gene: TRBJ2-1; D gene: -; CDR3 DNA: TGTGCCAGCAGCCAAGAGAAACAGGGGGGGTACAATGAGCAGTTCTTC; CDR3 protein: CASSQEKQGGYNEQFF
clone size: -; V gene: TRBV7-9; J gene: TRBJ2-7; D gene: TRBD1; CDR3 DNA: TGTGCCAGCAGCCCCGGGACAGGGAGACTCTACGAGCAGTACTTC; CDR3 protein: CASSPGTGRLYEQYF
clone size: -; V gene: TRBV27; J gene: TRBJ1-4; D gene: -; CDR3 DNA: TGTGCCAGCAGTTCCACATTTAATGAAAAACTGTTTTTT; CDR3 protein: CASSSTFNEKLFF
clone size: -; V gene: TRBV5-1; J gene: TRBJ1-6; D gene: -; CDR3 DNA: TGCGCCAGCAGCTGGGGGACGGAAGATAATTCACCCCTCCACTTT; CDR3 protein: CASSWGTEDNSPLHF
clone size: -; V gene: TRBV20-1; J gene: TRBJ2-7; D gene: TRBD2; CDR3 DNA: TGCAGTGCTAGAGATACTAGCGGGCATACCTACGAGCAGTACTTC; CDR3 protein: CSARDTSGHTYEQYF